A selection of T cell receptor beta chains follows, all from one sample in a study of cytomegalovirus exposure and HLA in healthy donors. Assay used: immunoSEQ multiplex PCR; TCRdb lists only in-frame clones, some missing. Of hundreds of thousands of clones listed, roughly four fifths are singletons. Sequencing input: PBMCs. These TCRs come from a woman in her 40s in good health and CMV-seronegative. Both conserved end residues are part of each CDR3. A D gene is named only where the DNA matches it firmly. Clone size appears in some rows only: once, few, many, or a class for an expanded clone.

j_gene | v_gene | abundance | len | d_gene | CDR3nt | CDR3aa
TRBJ1-3 | TRBV7-3 | NA | 16 | TRBD1 | TGTGCCAGCAGTTCCGGGACAGCCGTCTCTGGAAACACCATATATTTT | CASSSGTAVSGNTIYF
TRBJ1-1 | TRBV19 | NA | 13 | TRBD1 | TGTGCCAGCTACAGGGGTAAGAACACTGAAGCTTTCTTT | CASYRGKNTEAFF
TRBJ1-2 | TRBV9 | NA | 13 | TRBD1 | TGTGCCAGCAGCGCGGACAGGAACTATGGCTACACCTTC | CASSADRNYGYTF
TRBJ2-5 | TRBV9 | NA | 15 | NA | TGTGCCAGCAGCGTAGCTTTAGGGGGAGGGGAGACCCAGTACTTC | CASSVALGGGETQYF
TRBJ2-7 | TRBV25-1 | NA | 12 | NA | TGTGCCAGCAGTGTACAGGGATACGAGCAGTACTTC | CASSVQGYEQYF
TRBJ1-2 | TRBV18 | NA | 13 | NA | TGTGCCAGCTCACCCGACTCTAACTATGGCTACACCTTC | CASSPDSNYGYTF
TRBJ2-6 | TRBV15 | few | 18 | TRBD1 | TGTGCCACCAGCAGAGGGGGACAGGGTTACTCTGGGGCCAACGTCCTGACTTTC | CATSRGGQGYSGANVLTF
TRBJ2-2 | TRBV7-7 | NA | 16 | NA | TGTGCTAGCAGCTTAGCGGTCGGTCCGAACACCGGGGAGCTGTTTTTT | CASSLAVGPNTGELFF
TRBJ2-3 | TRBV5-6 | NA | 16 | TRBD2 | TGTGCCAGCAGCTTGATAGCGGGGATACTCACAGATACGCAGTATTTT | CASSLIAGILTDTQYF
TRBJ2-5 | TRBV7-8 | NA | 16 | TRBD2 | TGTGCCAGCAGCTTAGCCGCGGGGGGAGGGCAAGAGACCCAGTACTTC | CASSLAAGGGQETQYF
TRBJ1-2 | TRBV19 | NA | 15 | NA | TGTGCCAGTAGTTTAACGACGAGGACAGCGGCTGGCTACACCTTC | CASSLTTRTAAGYTF
TRBJ2-3 | TRBV5-1 | NA | 16 | TRBD2 | TGCGCCAGCAGCTGGGCTAGCGGGGGGGCCGGCGATACGCAGTATTTT | CASSWASGGAGDTQYF
TRBJ1-5 | TRBV5-8 | NA | 15 | NA | TGTGCCAGCAGCCCGGGACATGGCCAGGATCAGCCCCAGCATTTT | CASSPGHGQDQPQHF
TRBJ2-7 | TRBV6-6 | NA | 16 | NA | TGTGCCAGCAGTTACTCTGAAATCGGGCAGGGCTACGAGCAGTACTTC | CASSYSEIGQGYEQYF
TRBJ1-1 | TRBV18 | NA | 14 | NA | TGTGCCAGCTCATACATATCCAGGGATCCTGAAGCTTTCTTT | CASSYISRDPEAFF
TRBJ2-3 | TRBV28 | NA | 15 | NA | TGTGCCAGCAGTTCTACTAGTCCTAGCACAGATACGCAGTATTTT | CASSSTSPSTDTQYF
TRBJ2-1 | TRBV12-5 | NA | 14 | TRBD1 | TGTGCTAGTGGTTTGCCACAGGGGACCAATGAGCAGTTCTTC | CASGLPQGTNEQFF
TRBJ1-1 | TRBV29-1 | once | 13 | NA | TGCAGCGTTATTAAGGGGCTGGACACTGAAGCTTTCTTT | CSVIKGLDTEAFF
TRBJ1-2 | TRBV9 | NA | 15 | NA | TGTGCCAGCAGCGTAGGAGCAGGGAGGATCTATGGCTACACCTTC | CASSVGAGRIYGYTF
TRBJ2-1 | TRBV7-2 | NA | 15 | TRBD2 | TGTGCCAGCAGCGCCACGGGCGGGGGGGCAGGTGAGCAGTTCTTC | CASSATGGGAGEQFF
TRBJ1-1 | TRBV11-3 | NA | 13 | TRBD1 | TGTGCCAGCAGCTTAGGGACAGGGGTTGAAGCTTTCTTT | CASSLGTGVEAFF
TRBJ1-2 | TRBV9 | NA | 19 | NA | TGTGCCAGCAGCGTAGGCCCGCCGGGACACGAAAAGCCTAGCAATGGCTACACCTTC | CASSVGPPGHEKPSNGYTF
TRBJ2-1 | TRBV28 | NA | 15 | NA | TGTGCCAGCGCTTTGGGGGGGCCAAGGTTCAATGAGCAGTTCTTC | CASALGGPRFNEQFF
TRBJ2-7 | TRBV9 | NA | 16 | TRBD2 | TGTGCCAGCAGCCCGATGACTAGCGGGGGGGCCTACGAGCAGTACTTC | CASSPMTSGGAYEQYF
TRBJ2-7 | TRBV5-4 | once | 13 | TRBD2 | TGTGCCAGCAGCTCTAGCGGCTCCTACGAGCAGTACTTC | CASSSSGSYEQYF
TRBJ1-5 | TRBV28 | once | 14 | TRBD1 | TGTGCCAGCAGCCAGACAGGGGCCAATCAGCCCCAGCATTTT | CASSQTGANQPQHF
TRBJ1-1 | TRBV2 | once | 13 | NA | TGTGCCAGCAGTGAAATCTTGGGCCCTGAAGCTTTCTTT | CASSEILGPEAFF
TRBJ2-3 | TRBV4-2 | NA | 14 | TRBD2 | TGTGCCAGCAGCGCACAACTAGCGTCAGATACGCAGTATTTT | CASSAQLASDTQYF
TRBJ2-5 | TRBV7-9 | NA | 16 | NA | TGTGCCAGCAGCTCTCCCAAAAGGGGGTACCAAGAGACCCAGTACTTC | CASSSPKRGYQETQYF
TRBJ1-1 | TRBV6-4 | NA | 13 | NA | TGTGCCAGCAGTGAAGTCAGGGGCACTGAAGCTTTCTTT | CASSEVRGTEAFF
TRBJ2-5 | TRBV2 | NA | 14 | TRBD2 | TGTGCCAGCAGTGCGGCACTAGCGGGGGAGACCCAGTACTTC | CASSAALAGETQYF
TRBJ1-2 | TRBV6-1 | NA | 15 | TRBD1 | TGTGCCAGCAGTGAAGGGGACAGGGGAAGGTATGGCTACACCTTC | CASSEGDRGRYGYTF
TRBJ1-5 | TRBV30 | NA | 14 | NA | TGTGCCTCCGACGGGGGGGATAGCAATCAGCCCCAGCATTTT | CASDGGDSNQPQHF
TRBJ2-2 | TRBV29-1 | NA | 16 | TRBD2 | TGCAGCGTTGAGGGGGGTAGCGGGGGCCGTGACCGGGAGCTGTTTTTT | CSVEGGSGGRDRELFF
TRBJ2-1 | TRBV5-1 | NA | 15 | NA | TGCGCCAGCAGCTTGGGACAGAGCTCCTACAATGAGCAGTTCTTC | CASSLGQSSYNEQFF
TRBJ2-7 | TRBV6-6 | NA | 12 | NA | TGTGCCAGCAGTTACGAGGGCTACGAGCAGTACTTC | CASSYEGYEQYF
TRBJ1-6 | TRBV5-1 | once | 15 | NA | TGCGCCAGCAGCCCAGCCGGGGGCTATAATTCACCCCTCCACTTT | CASSPAGGYNSPLHF
TRBJ2-5 | TRBV5-8 | once | 15 | NA | TGTGCCAGCAGCCCTCGGGGGATCGGCTGGGAGACCCAGTACTTC | CASSPRGIGWETQYF
TRBJ1-6 | TRBV5-6 | NA | 15 | TRBD1 | TGTGCCAGCAGCGACGGGACCAGGGGGAATTCACCCCTCCACTTT | CASSDGTRGNSPLHF
TRBJ1-1 | TRBV5-6 | once | 14 | TRBD1 | TGTGCCAGCAGCTTACAGGGGCGGGACACTGAAGCTTTCTTT | CASSLQGRDTEAFF
TRBJ1-1 | TRBV20-1 | NA | 11 | NA | TGCAGTGCTAGAGCGGGACAAGAAGCTTTCTTT | CSARAGQEAFF
TRBJ1-6 | TRBV2 | NA | 15 | NA | TGTGCCAGCCTAGGGAGGAGCTCCTATAATTCACCCCTCCACTTT | CASLGRSSYNSPLHF
TRBJ2-2 | TRBV19 | once | 17 | TRBD1 | TGTGCCAGTAGACAAACGTTCACAGGGGTGAACACCGGGGAGCTGTTTTTT | CASRQTFTGVNTGELFF
TRBJ2-7 | TRBV5-6 | NA | 13 | TRBD2 | TGTGCCAGCAGCTTGAGCGGGGGACGCGAGCAGTACTTC | CASSLSGGREQYF
TRBJ2-2 | TRBV7-2 | NA | 14 | NA | TGTGCCAGCACGGCACAGGGGAACACCGGGGAGCTGTTTTTT | CASTAQGNTGELFF
TRBJ2-3 | TRBV10-3 | once | 19 | TRBD1 | TGTGCCATCAGTGGGGGACAGGCGGAGCGGACTTCAAGCACAGATACGCAGTATTTT | CAISGGQAERTSSTDTQYF
TRBJ1-1 | TRBV9 | NA | 13 | NA | TGTGCCAGCAGCGTAAAAGGGGCCACTGAAGCTTTCTTT | CASSVKGATEAFF
TRBJ1-1 | TRBV4-2 | NA | 15 | NA | TGTGCCAGCAGCCAAGATAGACAGTTGAACACTGAAGCTTTCTTT | CASSQDRQLNTEAFF